The clone carrying this T cell receptor beta chain appeared a single time. The antigen is not known. The entry originates in a study of CD8+CD57+ T cells in acquired aplastic anemia. Study-wide results and caveats: The number of CD8+ CDR3 sequences shared by patients and controls was twenty-nine. CD8+ Simpson's diversity in patients was not significantly different from that in controls.

The V gene's germline CDR1 is SNHLY and CDR2 FYNNEI. Unmatched junction bases numbered 2, after V lost 9 bases and J lost 0 bases. This CDR3 spans 15 amino acids. Profiles of TCR beta VDJ and CDR3 were generated from a genomic DNA template. In TCRdb, the reads were re-called with MiXCR into one record per CDR3 protein. The table records about 190,000 distinct CDR3 sequences, roughly half of them present only once. CD8+CD57+ cell expansion had been shown by flow cytometry in patients chosen for sequencing. The chain has TRBV2 and TRBJ2-3; 14 bases are a match to TRBD2. The source is a human donor with aplastic anemia. The source material was sorted CD4+, CD8+, or CD8+CD57+ T cells (not recorded which) from PBMCs. DNA for the CDR3: TGTGCCAGAGGACTAGCGGGGGGCAGCACAGATACGCAGTATTTT. This encodes CARGLAGGSTDTQYF.